The 16 T cell receptor beta chains below were found in one sample sequenced in a study of shared clonotypes between healthy human individuals. Generated by immunoSEQ multiplex PCR, the TCRdb table keeps only in-frame clones and is missing some. The sample shows about 190,000 clones, about 66% of them seen only once. Sequencing was carried out using memory CD4+ T cells sorted from blood. The sample's subset: CD45RA-negative fraction. All receptors derive from a man under 40 in good health.

This chain joins TRBV10-1 and TRBJ2-1, with D perhaps TRBD2 (6 bases). CDR1 and CDR2 from the germline V gene are WNHNN and SYGVQD (reference sequence). The ends were cut back, 4 bases at V and 10 bases at J, with 17 bases in the middle. CDR3 length: 14 residues. The DNA for the CDR3 is TGCGCCAGCAGTGGGGCACCACTAGCAAGGGAGCAGTTCTTC. This encodes CASSGAPLAREQFF.

This chain links TRBV5-5 with TRBJ2-1; possibly TRBD2 for D (5 bases). The V end lost 0 bases, the J end lost 0 bases, and 10 bases lay between the germline ends. CDR1 and CDR2 (germline): SGHKS, YYEKEE (reference sequence). CDR3 length equals 16 residues. CDR3 residues: CASSLASTRSYNEQFF. CDR3 coding DNA: TGTGCCAGCAGCTTGGCTAGCACCCGCTCCTACAATGAGCAGTTCTTC. The full variable domain, its missing parts supplied by reference TRBV5-5 and TRBJ2-1, is DAGVTQSPTHLIKTRGQQVTLRCSPISGHKSVSWYQQVLGQGPQFIFQYYEKEERGRGNFPDRFSARQFPNYSSELNVNALLLGDSALYLCASSLASTRSYNEQFFGPGTRLTVL.

This rearrangement joins TRBV14 to TRBJ2-5; 8 bases are shared with TRBD2. The CDR3 contains 16 residues. Germline trimming cut 1 base from V and 3 bases from J; bases unmatched to any gene: 7. CDR1 is SGHDN and CDR2 is FVKESK in the germline V gene. The CDR3 DNA reads as TGTGCCAGCAGCCAAGCACTAGCGGTCGCTAAAGAGACCCAGTACTTC. This encodes CASSQALAVAKETQYF.

CDR3 in amino acids: CASSLSGMSVYEQYF. In DNA, the CDR3 is TGTGCCAGCAGTTTGAGCGGGATGAGCGTTTACGAGCAGTACTTC. V gene TRBV6-1 combines with J gene TRBJ2-7, with 7 bases aligning to TRBD2. Germline lookup yields CDR1 MNHNS and CDR2 SASEGT. V dropped 5 bases and J dropped 4; count of bases not matched to a gene: 11. The CDR3 is made up of 15 amino acids.

J is TRBJ2-7 and V is TRBV9; D might be TRBD2 (6 bases). Germline V lookup: CDR1 SGDLS, CDR2 YYNGEE. This CDR3 is 15 amino acids long. Trimming left V 4 bases short and J 2 bases short, with 16 bases between. CDR3 protein: CASSPGGDPTYEQYF. CDR3 DNA: TGTGCCAGCAGCCCAGGAGGGGATCCAACCTACGAGCAGTACTTC.

This clone has a handful of counts. The rearrangement joins TRBV5-4 to TRBJ1-2, with 7 bases matching TRBD1. J was trimmed by 0 bases and V by 2 bases; bases with no gene match: 4. The CDR3 length is 15 residues. The germline gives CDR1 SGHNT, CDR2 YYREEE (reference sequence). Here the CDR3 reads CASSLQGTTNYGYTF. The CDR3 coding sequence is TGTGCCAGCAGCTTACAGGGGACCACTAACTATGGCTACACCTTC.

The chain carries TRBV2 and TRBJ2-5; 7 positions match TRBD1. With V trimmed by 5 bases and J by 5 bases, 2 bases remained unmatched. Germline CDR1 is SNHLY and CDR2 is FYNNEI. This CDR3 is built from 12 residues. The CDR3 bases are TGTGCCAGCAGTAGACAGGGTGAGACCCAGTACTTC. Translating gives CASSRQGETQYF.

This clone appeared many times. This chain links TRBV7-2 with TRBJ2-7, with D hard to call. This CDR3 is 13 amino acids long. Trimming cost V 4 bases and J 2 bases, with 9 bases left between them. Germline lookup yields CDR1 SGHTA and CDR2 FQGNSA. The CDR3: CASSSGRAYEQYF. For the CDR3, the DNA is TGTGCCAGCAGCTCCGGACGAGCCTACGAGCAGTACTTC.

The rearrangement uses TRBV11-2 and TRBJ2-3; D gene ambiguous. Trimming took 4 bases from V and 4 from J, leaving 9 bases between them. From germline, CDR1 is SGHAT and CDR2 FQNNGV. This CDR3 region has 13 residues. The CDR3 is CASSSIIADTQYF. In DNA, the CDR3 is TGTGCCAGCAGCTCCATTATAGCAGATACGCAGTATTTT. Drawing the rest from reference TRBV11-2 and TRBJ2-3, the complete variable domain is EAGVAQSPRYKIIEKRQSVAFWCNPISGHATLYWYQQILGQGPKLLIQFQNNGVVDDSQLPKDRFSAERLKGVDSTLKIQPAKLEDSAVYLCASSSIIADTQYFGPGTRLTVL.

CDR3: CASSRQSNTGELFF. The CDR3 DNA follows: TGTGCCAGCAGCCGACAGTCGAACACCGGGGAGCTGTTTTTT. This chain joins TRBV7-6 and TRBJ2-2; a weak D match, TRBD1 (5 bases). The CDR3 is 14 residues long. Germline V gene data show CDR1 as SGHVS and CDR2 as FNYEAQ. V was trimmed by 5 bases and J by 0 bases, leaving 7 bases between them.

The chain has TRBV19 and TRBJ2-3; 9 bases are a match to TRBD2. Trimming at V came to 5 bases and at J to 12 bases, leaving 18 bases not matched to a gene. There are 16 residues in the CDR3. The germline V gene encodes CDR1 LNHDA and CDR2 SQIVND (reference sequence). As DNA, the CDR3 is TGTGCCAGTAGTGGCCGTGGTAGCGGGAGCCCATTTTCACAGTATTTT. The encoded protein is CASSGRGSGSPFSQYF.

The genes are TRBV5-1 and TRBJ1-1, with 9 bases identical to TRBD1. V lost 4 bases to trimming and J lost 6 bases; unmatched junction nucleotides: 1. The CDR3 sequence is 12 residues long. Germline CDR1 is SGHRS and CDR2 is YFSETQ. The CDR3 region has the DNA TGCGCCAGCAGCCACAGGGGGCCTGAAGCTTTCTTT. This encodes CASSHRGPEAFF. Variable domain in full (rest from reference TRBV5-1 and TRBJ1-1): KAGVTQTPRYLIKTRGQQVTLSCSPISGHRSVSWYQQTPGQGLQFLFEYFSETQRNKGNFPGRFSGRQFSNSRSEMNVSTLELGDSALYLCASSHRGPEAFFGQGTRLTVV.

The chain recombines TRBV4-3 with TRBJ2-5; 10 bases are shared with TRBD1. V lost 0 bases to trimming and J lost 2 bases; unmatched junction nucleotides: 6. Germline V gene data show CDR1 as LGHNA and CDR2 as YSLEER. The CDR3 is 17 residues long. CDR3 coding DNA: TGCGCCAGCAGCCAAGAATTTTGGGACAGGGGACAAGAGACCCAGTACTTC. This codes for CASSQEFWDRGQETQYF.

The chain is built from TRBV11-2 and TRBJ2-7, with D perhaps TRBD1 (5 bases). V was trimmed by 5 bases and J by 9 bases, leaving 14 bases between them. From germline, CDR1 is SGHAT and CDR2 FQNNGV. This CDR3 comprises 12 residues. The CDR3 protein is CASSPWGEVQYF. CDR3 nucleotides: TGTGCCAGCAGCCCTTGGGGCGAGGTGCAGTACTTC.

The chain carries TRBV5-1 and TRBJ2-3; D is unclear. Trimming took 2 bases from V and 2 from J, leaving 9 bases between them. The CDR3 is 14 residues long. Germline loops: CDR1 SGHRS, CDR2 YFSETQ. The CDR3 loop is CASSFELNTDTQYF. The DNA for the CDR3 is TGCGCCAGCAGCTTTGAGCTCAACACAGATACGCAGTATTTT.

The V call is TRBV7-8, the J call TRBJ2-2; D not certain. Trimming removed 5 bases at V and 0 bases at J, with 7 bases between. CDR1 is SGHVS, CDR2 FQNEAQ, per germline. CDR3 size: 14 residues. The CDR3 reads CASSLRANTGELFF. CDR3 nucleotide sequence: TGTGCCAGCAGCCTCCGGGCGAACACCGGGGAGCTGTTTTTT.